These T cell receptor beta chains were read from a single sample in a study of control samples from healthy donors and cancer patients. Using immunoSEQ multiplex PCR, the repertoire was profiled, and TCRdb retains in-frame clones only, with some absent. The repertoire holds roughly 50,000 clones, 94% seen once, with less than 4.5% in the top ten. Specimen: blood. The receptors were gathered from a young man in good health. CDR3s include the opening cysteine and the closing phenylalanine or tryptophan. The D gene is left open where the match is weak. Clone size appears in some rows only: once, few, many, or a class for an expanded clone.

-	-	TRBV7-3	TRBJ1-2	TGTGCCAGCAGCCCAGGGGCAGGGTTGTATGGCTACACCTTC	CASSPGAGLYGYTF
few	TRBD1	TRBV4-2	TRBJ2-2	TGTGCCAGCAGCCCCCAACAGGGGGCGGCCGGGGAGCTGTTTTTT	CASSPQQGAAGELFF
-	-	TRBV21-1	TRBJ1-5	TGTGCCAGCAGCAAAGTTGTACTAGGGGGGGCGAATCAGCCCCAGCATTTT	CASSKVVLGGANQPQHF
-	-	TRBV28	TRBJ2-2	TGTGCCAGCAGTTTCCGAGGGGAGCTGTTTTTT	CASSFRGELFF
-	-	TRBV9	TRBJ1-4	TGTGCCAGCAGCGCCTCGGGGGGAGGTGAAAAACTGTTTTTT	CASSASGGGEKLFF
-	TRBD2	TRBV6-4	TRBJ2-2	TGTGCCAGCAGTGACCGAGCGGGGGGTAACACCGGGGAGCTGTTTTTT	CASSDRAGGNTGELFF
-	-	TRBV28	TRBJ1-2	TGTGCTACGCCTGGGGTTGGTAACTATGGCTACACCTTC	CATPGVGNYGYTF
-	-	TRBV2	TRBJ1-6	TGTGCCAGCAGTTCCGGGAGGACGATCTCACCCCTCCACTTT	CASSSGRTISPLHF
-	TRBD2	TRBV2	TRBJ2-2	TGTGCCCCCCGTGACGCGGCGGGGGGGGACACCGGGGAGCTGTTTTTT	CAPRDAAGGDTGELFF
-	-	TRBV30	TRBJ1-5	TGTGCCTGGAGTATGATGGGGAACTTCAATCAGCCCCAGCATTTT	CAWSMMGNFNQPQHF
-	-	TRBV3-1/TRBV3-2	TRBJ1-3	TGTGCCAGCAGAAGGACAGTCTATTCTGGAAACACCATATATTTT	CASRRTVYSGNTIYF
-	TRBD1	TRBV9	TRBJ1-2	TGTGCCAGCAGCGTAGCAGACAGGGGCCCTTATGGCTACACCTTC	CASSVADRGPYGYTF
-	-	TRBV4-3	TRBJ1-6	TGCGCCAGCAGCCAAGATCGCGGGGGGCTAGCCGTTAATTCACCCCTCCACTTT	CASSQDRGGLAVNSPLHF
-	-	TRBV7-9	TRBJ2-3	TGTGCCAGCAGCTCGGGCGGGGTTAGCACAGATACGCAGTATTTT	CASSSGGVSTDTQYF
-	-	TRBV7-8	TRBJ1-1	TGTGCCAGCAGCTTTGGGGGGAACACTGAAGCTTTCTTT	CASSFGGNTEAFF
-	-	TRBV4-1	TRBJ1-1	TGCGCCAGCTCATTCGGCGGGGGCACTGAAGCTTTCTTT	CASSFGGGTEAFF